These 20 T cell receptor beta chains share one sample of origin, sequenced in a study of cytomegalovirus exposure and HLA in healthy donors. The PCR was carried out with 60 Vbeta primers and 13 Jbeta primers. TCRdb's table, derived via immunoSEQ multiplex PCR, lists solely in-frame clones and lacks some. The table shows about 38,000 clones, with 75% to 90% occurring only once. Sequences were obtained from PBMCs. The receptors originated from a middle-aged woman in good health and CMV-seropositive.

The rearrangement uses TRBV4-3 and TRBJ2-3; 9 positions match TRBD2. CDR3 length equals 16 residues. Germline CDR1 LGHNA, CDR2 YSLEER. Germline trimming cut 3 bases from V and 6 bases from J; bases unmatched to any gene: 10. This CDR3 is CASSQGGSGGRDTQYF. The DNA of the CDR3 is TGCGCCAGCAGCCAGGGGGGCAGCGGGGGGCGGGATACGCAGTATTTT.

The rearrangement joins TRBV4-3 to TRBJ2-5; 9 bases fit TRBD2. With V trimmed by 0 bases and J by 0 bases, 11 bases remained unmatched. This CDR3 has 19 residues. In germline, CDR1 is LGHNA, CDR2 YSLEER. CDR3 loop: CASSQDVGGGGGYQETQYF. DNA for the CDR3: TGCGCCAGCAGCCAAGATGTCGGTGGCGGGGGGGGGTACCAAGAGACCCAGTACTTC.

This chain links TRBV6-1 with TRBJ2-1, with 7 positions matching TRBD2. The CDR3 totals 15 residues. V shed 3 bases, J shed 5 bases, and the junction held 7 bases outside the gene matches. CDR1 and CDR2 (germline): MNHNS, SASEGT. Here the CDR3 DNA reads TGTGCCAGCAGTGATAGTGGGGGGGGTCACAATGAGCAGTTCTTC. It codes for CASSDSGGGHNEQFF.

The V gene is TRBV10-1, the J gene TRBJ2-7; 8 nucleotides agree with TRBD1. V lost 8 bases and J lost 6; bases outside the gene matches: 6. Looked up from germline, CDR1 is WNHNN and CDR2 is SYGVQD (reference sequence). The length of the CDR3 is 12 residues. This CDR3 is CASRGQGTEQYF. CDR3 DNA: TGCGCCAGCCGCGGACAGGGAACCGAGCAGTACTTC.

This clone was found once. The chain couples TRBV30 to TRBJ1-5; D not certain. The V gene lost 2 bases and the J gene lost 9 bases, with 11 bases spanning the gap. Germline V CDR1 and CDR2: GTSNPN, SVGIG (reference sequence). This CDR3 contains 12 residues. The DNA for the CDR3 is TGTGCCTGGAGTCTTTATCCCGGGCCCCAGCATTTT. It translates to CAWSLYPGPQHF.

The chain has TRBV5-1 and TRBJ2-3; 8 bases align to TRBD2. CDR1 is SGHRS and CDR2 is YFSETQ in the germline V gene. This CDR3 contains 14 residues. The ends lost 2 bases at V and 5 bases at J; junction bases unmatched: 4. The CDR3 here is CASSFGREGDTQYF. The CDR3 DNA reads as TGCGCCAGCAGCTTCGGGAGGGAAGGAGATACGCAGTATTTT.

This chain joins TRBV28 and TRBJ2-2; possible D gene TRBD2, 7 bases. The germline gives CDR1 MDHEN, CDR2 SYDVKM. V gave up 6 bases and J gave up 5 bases, with 16 bases separating them. The CDR3 loop spans 15 amino acids. The CDR3 region is CASRPGGPWTGELFF. The CDR3 DNA is TGTGCCAGCAGGCCCGGGGGGCCTTGGACCGGGGAGCTGTTTTTT.

The chain links TRBV7-2 to TRBJ2-5, with 9 bases fitting TRBD2. This CDR3 contains 14 residues. The ends lost 7 bases at V and 5 bases at J; junction bases unmatched: 8. Germline V gene lookup returns CDR1 SGHTA and CDR2 FQGNSA. This CDR3 reads CASTPGSGGETQYF. The CDR3 coding sequence is TGTGCCAGCACCCCAGGCAGCGGGGGGGAGACCCAGTACTTC.

This chain links TRBV28 with TRBJ1-2, with TRBD1 matching 8 bases. This CDR3 is 12 amino acids long. The trim removed 8 bases at V and 12 bases at J, leaving 11 bases unmatched. Germline V gene data show CDR1 as MDHEN and CDR2 as SYDVKM. The CDR3 bases are TGTGCCAGCCGTCAGCGGACAGGGTCGGACACCTTC. Its protein product is CASRQRTGSDTF.

The chain employs TRBV9 and TRBJ2-3, with TRBD2 matching 10 bases. Germline trimming cut 3 bases from V and 2 bases from J; bases unmatched to any gene: 6. The CDR3 covers 16 residues. Germline V lookup: CDR1 SGDLS, CDR2 YYNGEE. The CDR3 region has the DNA TGTGCCAGCAGCGCACATAGCGGGGGGACCACAGATACGCAGTATTTT. It translates to CASSAHSGGTTDTQYF.

Details on this clone: At one boundary the junction diverges from the germline segment, which might be a read error. The V gene is TRBV28, the J gene TRBJ1-2; TRBD1 matches 7 bases. The CDR3 spans 16 residues. Germline values: CDR1 MDHEN, CDR2 SYDVKM. CDR3 nucleotides: TGTGCCAGCAGTTTCAATAGGGGGCTCAGAGGGTATGCCTACACCTTC. This sequence encodes CASSFNRGLRGYAYTF.

The V and J genes are TRBV19 and TRBJ1-1, with unresolved D. In germline, CDR1 is LNHDA, CDR2 SQIVND (reference sequence). The CDR3 covers 15 residues. The V end was cut by 7 bases, the J end by 5 bases, with 20 bases between. The CDR3 bases are TGTGCCAGTATAGTAGACTATCGGATGGTAACTGAAGCTTTCTTT. This sequence encodes CASIVDYRMVTEAFF.

The chain carries TRBV28 and TRBJ2-2, with a possible D match to TRBD1 (6 bases). In germline, CDR1 is MDHEN, CDR2 SYDVKM. V was pared by 8 bases and J by 8 bases, with 15 bases between. This CDR3 spans 13 amino acids. The CDR3 spells CASWGQVPGELFF. As DNA, the CDR3 is TGTGCCAGCTGGGGGCAGGTGCCGGGGGAGCTGTTTTTT.

This clone is medium-sized. The chain has TRBV7-9 and TRBJ1-1; 7 nucleotides agree with TRBD1. CDR1 SEHNR and CDR2 FQNEAQ come from the germline V gene (reference sequence). This CDR3 spans 14 amino acids. V shed 5 bases, J shed 1 base, and the junction held 4 bases outside the gene matches. The CDR3 reads CASSLRQGNTEAFF. The CDR3 DNA is TGTGCCAGCAGCCTTCGACAGGGGAACACTGAAGCTTTCTTT.

This clone has just one count. This rearrangement joins TRBV5-4 to TRBJ2-1; 12 bases map to TRBD2. Germline CDR1 is SGHNT and CDR2 is YYREEE (reference sequence). This CDR3 contains 16 residues. V was clipped by 4 bases and J by 7 bases; unmatched bases: 9. As DNA, the CDR3 is TGTGCCAGCAGCCCGCTTCTAGCGGGGGGGCTAAATGAGCAGTTCTTC. It encodes CASSPLLAGGLNEQFF.

The chain couples TRBV7-9 to TRBJ1-1; D is unresolved. The V gene's germline CDR1 is SEHNR and CDR2 FQNEAQ (reference sequence). The length of the CDR3 is 14 residues. Trimming pared 3 bases from V and 3 bases from J, leaving 11 bases between. The CDR3 DNA is TGTGCCAGCAGCTTGGGAGGTGGGGACACTGAAGCTTTCTTT. It translates to CASSLGGGDTEAFF. The entire variable domain, with the rest obtained from reference TRBV7-9 and TRBJ1-1, is as follows: DTGVSQNPRHKITKRGQNVTFRCDPISEHNRLYWYRQTLGQGPEFLTYFQNEAQLEKSRLLSDRFSAERPKGSFSTLEIQRTEQGDSAMYLCASSLGGGDTEAFFGQGTRLTVV.

With regard to this clone: Other DNA sequences in the sample encode the same CDR3. The rearrangement uses TRBV4-3 and TRBJ2-7, with TRBD1 matching over 8 bases. CDR1 LGHNA and CDR2 YSLEER come from the germline V gene. The V segment lost 3 bases and the J segment 3 bases; nucleotides outside the gene matches: 16. This CDR3 comprises 18 residues. The CDR3 loop reads CASSQDSRGAGGLYEQYF. CDR3 DNA: TGCGCCAGCAGCCAGGATAGCCGCGGGGCAGGGGGCCTCTACGAGCAGTACTTC.

The chain links TRBV4-3 to TRBJ1-5; D is undetermined. Per the germline V gene, CDR1 is LGHNA and CDR2 is YSLEER. The CDR3 is 15 residues long. V lost 6 bases, J lost 2 bases, and 14 bases lay in between. The CDR3 region is CASSHDGGGNQPQHF. In DNA form, the CDR3 reads TGCGCCAGCAGTCATGACGGCGGGGGCAATCAGCCCCAGCATTTT.

V and J are TRBV5-4 and TRBJ1-6; the match to TRBD1 covers 9 bases. From germline, CDR1 is SGHNT and CDR2 YYREEE (reference sequence). V trimming: 6 bases; J trimming: 9 bases; junction bases outside the gene matches: 10. The CDR3 extends over 15 amino acids. The CDR3 protein is CASKRVGQGPSPLHF. In nucleotides, the CDR3 is TGTGCCAGCAAGAGAGTGGGACAGGGTCCTTCACCCCTCCACTTT.

The V and J genes are TRBV27 and TRBJ1-2, with D tentatively TRBD1 (6 bases). Trimming cost V 0 bases and J 6 bases, with 8 bases left between them. Germline CDR1 MNHEY, CDR2 SMNVEV (reference sequence). CDR3 length equals 13 residues. The CDR3 sequence: CASSLSQGHGYTF. The CDR3 nucleotides are TGTGCCAGCAGTTTATCACAGGGTCATGGCTACACCTTC.